This entry concerns a single TCR beta chain. Its antigen remains unidentified. Method: immunoSEQ multiplex PCR; TCRdb's copy keeps in-frame clones and lacks some. The profile shows 60,000 to 90,000 clones, roughly three quarters of them singletons. The data originate from a study of OX40 agonist ivuxolimab in advanced cancers. Background on the study: Every 2 weeks, ivuxolimab was infused into the patients intravenously at between 0.01 and 10 mg/kg.

Germline CDR1 MDHEN, CDR2 SYDVKM. The CDR3 is made up of 20 amino acids. Trimming took 2 bases from V and 0 from J; bases not matched to a gene: 15. Overall study findings and caveats: On average, CD8+ T cells had more expanded clones than CD4+.

This receptor was identified in an adult with an advanced solid tumor such as melanoma, head and neck, liver or kidney cancer. The chain is built from TRBV28 and TRBJ2-3, with TRBD2 identical over 9 bases. The sequenced sample was CD4+ or CD8+ T cells sorted from blood, obtained in a trial of the OX40 agonist ivuxolimab. The CDR3 coding sequence is TGTGCCAGCAGTTTAGACCGACTAGCGGTCGTATTAACTAGCACAGATACGCAGTATTTT. Protein: CASSLDRLAVVLTSTDTQYF.